The 12 T cell receptor beta chains presented below share a single source sample, sequenced in a study of control samples from healthy donors and cancer patients. Profiling relied on immunoSEQ multiplex PCR, and the TCRdb table lists in-frame clones only, not all of them. The sample records about 150,000 clones, roughly 93% being singletons. Source material: blood. The source is a man aged 18 to 30 in good health.

This chain links TRBV11-3 with TRBJ2-1, with D possibly matching TRBD2 (5 bases). Germline V CDR1 and CDR2: SGHNT, YENEEA. The CDR3 covers 13 residues. V dropped 6 bases and J dropped 0 bases, with 6 bases sitting between them. CDR3 loop: CASSEGSYNEQFF. The CDR3 DNA follows: TGTGCCAGCAGTGAGGGCTCCTACAATGAGCAGTTCTTC.

For the CDR3, the DNA is TGTGCCAGCAGCCCCCGCGCGGACAGCGGGGCCTACGAGCAGTACTTC. It codes for CASSPRADSGAYEQYF. The chain recombines TRBV7-3 with TRBJ2-7, with D tentatively TRBD2 (7 bases). CDR3 length equals 16 residues. Germline V lookup: CDR1 SGHTA, CDR2 FQGTGA. V shed 5 bases and J shed 2 bases, with 19 bases lying between them.

V usage is TRBV6-5 and J usage is TRBJ1-2; D remains ambiguous. Germline V gene data show CDR1 as MNHEY and CDR2 as SVGAGI. The CDR3 is 15 residues long. V was clipped by 1 base and J by 6 bases, with 15 bases between them. The CDR3 DNA reads as TGTGCCAGCAGTTACTTAATCGGGCCCCGGGATGGCTACACCTTC. Encoded protein: CASSYLIGPRDGYTF.

This CDR3 reads CASSVLTGTGGYEQYF. As DNA, the CDR3 is TGTGCCAGCAGCGTCCTAACCGGGACAGGGGGCTACGAGCAGTACTTC. This sequence joins TRBV9 and TRBJ2-7; 11 nucleotides align to TRBD1. The V gene's germline CDR1 is SGDLS and CDR2 YYNGEE. Unmatched junction bases numbered 7, after V lost 2 bases and J lost 3 bases. This CDR3 has 16 residues.

This rearrangement joins TRBV19 to TRBJ2-1; 7 bases align to TRBD1. With 3 bases clipped from V and 6 bases from J, the junction kept 8 bases outside the gene matches. Germline V gene lookup returns CDR1 LNHDA and CDR2 SQIVND (reference sequence). The CDR3 is made up of 15 amino acids. In DNA form, the CDR3 reads TGTGCCAGTAGTATCGGTCAGGGGGTAAGCAATGAGCAGTTCTTC. Translation: CASSIGQGVSNEQFF.

CDR3 sequence: CASSQDPGLGGTEAFF. The CDR3 bases are TGCGCCAGCAGCCAAGATCCGGGCCTGGGGGGGACTGAAGCTTTCTTT. The rearrangement joins TRBV4-1 to TRBJ1-1; tentatively, D is TRBD1 (5 bases). The CDR3 spans 16 residues. Looked up from germline, CDR1 is MGHRA and CDR2 is YSYEKL. Between the trimmed V and J ends, which lost 0 bases and 5 bases, there was a span of 16 bases.

This chain links TRBV6-4 with TRBJ2-7; 11 bases map to TRBD2. The CDR3 extends over 16 amino acids. From germline, CDR1 is MRHNA and CDR2 SNTAGT. Trimming took 8 bases from V and 3 from J; bases not matched to a gene: 12. The CDR3 sequence: CASRPQDTSGSYEQYF. As DNA, the CDR3 is TGTGCCAGCCGCCCTCAGGACACTAGCGGGAGCTACGAGCAGTACTTC.

The V and J genes are TRBV13 and TRBJ1-2; D unclear. The CDR3 covers 15 residues. Germline-derived CDR1 and CDR2 are PRHDT and FYEKMQ (reference sequence). V dropped 4 bases and J dropped 0 bases, with 12 bases sitting between them. The CDR3 loop is CASSYVRRANYGYTF. CDR3 nucleotides: TGTGCCAGCAGCTACGTCAGGAGAGCTAACTATGGCTACACCTTC.

This chain connects TRBV6-1 to TRBJ1-5, with unresolved D. The CDR3 runs to 17 residues. The germline V and J ends were trimmed by 4 bases and 6 bases, with 22 bases remaining between them. Germline values: CDR1 MNHNS, CDR2 SASEGT. CDR3 bases: TGTGCCAGCAGTGTTAAAATGGACCCGGCGGGGAGTCAGCCCCAGCATTTT. Amino acids: CASSVKMDPAGSQPQHF.

DNA of the CDR3: TGCGCCAGCAGGGAGGACACAGATACGCAGTATTTT. As protein: CASREDTDTQYF. J is TRBJ2-3 and V is TRBV5-1; possible D gene TRBD2, 5 bases. The CDR3 is 12 amino acids. V dropped 5 bases and J dropped 2 bases, with 6 bases sitting between them. Per the germline V gene, CDR1 is SGHRS and CDR2 is YFSETQ.

The CDR3 region is CASSKDPLVGGRYGYTF. CDR3 coding DNA: TGTGCCAGCAGCAAAGATCCGCTAGTTGGAGGGCGCTATGGCTACACCTTC. This rearrangement joins TRBV21-1 to TRBJ1-2. TRBV21-1 has pseudogene status. The CDR3 consists of 17 residues.

The chain couples TRBV30 to TRBJ2-1; TRBD1 matches 8 bases. There are 17 residues in the CDR3. Germline V gene lookup returns CDR1 GTSNPN and CDR2 SVGIG (reference sequence). The V segment lost 2 bases and the J segment 2 bases; nucleotides outside the gene matches: 11. This CDR3 reads CAWSQLGTQGAYNEQFF. CDR3 DNA sequence: TGTGCCTGGAGTCAGCTCGGGACACAGGGGGCCTACAATGAGCAGTTCTTC.